The source of this TCR beta chain is a study of blood T cell repertoires in COVID-19. The wider study: Nucleic acid was either cDNA or gDNA, and it came from T cells, B-cell-depleted T cells, or PBMCs.

Original handling: Scientists estimated how many nucleated cells there were by amplifying reference gene primers. Only in-frame clones appear in the TCRdb table, and some are missing; sequencing was by immunoSEQ multiplex PCR. D and trimming come from the DNA, and the V and J calls and clone size come from that table. The sample consists of about 230,000 clones, approximately 88% of them appearing once. Enrollees, roughly 18 to 95 years old, lived in about two dozen US areas. In assigning cohorts, the study relied on participant-reported clinical history. Losses at the gene ends were 4 bases for V and 5 bases for J; bases not matched to a gene: 7. The CDR3 consists of 15 residues. Germline assignment: CDR1 SGHVS and CDR2 FNYEAQ.

The rearrangement uses TRBV7-6 and TRBJ2-3, with 9 bases aligning to TRBD2. What was sequenced was PBMCs or T cells enriched from blood (not recorded which). This receptor was taken from a middle-aged woman with acute COVID-19. CDR3 coding DNA: TGTGCCAGCAGCTGGCGCGGGAGGGCCCAAGATACGCAGTATTTT. This codes for CASSWRGRAQDTQYF.